This T cell receptor (beta chain) was captured by sequencing in a study of blood T cell repertoires in COVID-19. CDR1 and CDR2 from the germline V gene are LNHDA and SQIVND (reference sequence). Trimming took off 6 bases at V and 7 bases at J, with 15 bases between the two ends. The CDR3 length is 13 residues. Repertoires were generated with immunoSEQ multiplex PCR, while TCRdb's copy carries only in-frame clones and drops some. The profile shows about 30,000 clones, 65% to 70% of them singletons. Sequenced input: peripheral blood. The receptor's source is a human donor in a cohort sampled during active COVID-19. The chain joins TRBV19 to TRBJ2-5; a weak D match, TRBD1 (5 bases). CDR3 DNA: TGTGCCAGTAGGCGGAACAACCAGGGGACCCAGTACTTC. It specifies CASRRNNQGTQYF.